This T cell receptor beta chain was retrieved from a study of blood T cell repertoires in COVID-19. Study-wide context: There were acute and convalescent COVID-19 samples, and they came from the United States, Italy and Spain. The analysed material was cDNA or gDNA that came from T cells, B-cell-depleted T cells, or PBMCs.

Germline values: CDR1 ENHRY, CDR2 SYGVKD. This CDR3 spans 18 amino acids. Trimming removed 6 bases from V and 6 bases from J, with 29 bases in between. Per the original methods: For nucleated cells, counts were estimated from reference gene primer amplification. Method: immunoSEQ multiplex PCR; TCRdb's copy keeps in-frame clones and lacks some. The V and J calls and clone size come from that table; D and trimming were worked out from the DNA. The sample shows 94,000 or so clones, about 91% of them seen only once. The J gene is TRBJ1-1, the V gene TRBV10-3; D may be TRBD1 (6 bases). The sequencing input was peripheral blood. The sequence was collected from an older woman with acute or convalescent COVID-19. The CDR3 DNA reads TGTGCCATCAGGCCCCTGGGGGGGCAGAAAGAGAGAGAAGCTGAAGCTTTCTTT. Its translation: CAIRPLGGQKEREAEAFF.